The following is a T cell receptor beta chain sequence with its context. The CDR3 is 16 residues long. Per germline, CDR1 SGHTA and CDR2 FQGNSA. V was clipped by 5 bases and J by 0 bases, with 14 bases between them. Under the authors' procedure: Reference gene primer amplification gave nucleated cell count estimates. The data were produced by immunoSEQ multiplex PCR, yet TCRdb's version contains in-frame clones alone and is incomplete. Clone size and V and J calls were adopted from that table, with D and trimming inferred from the DNA. Of some 50,000 clones in the sample, less than 90% are singletons; the top ten hold 1.5% to 2%. The record originates from a study of blood T cell repertoires in COVID-19. Study as a whole: Acute and convalescent COVID-19 specimens originated in the United States, Italy and Spain.

V usage is TRBV7-2 and J usage is TRBJ1-3, with D uncertain. The receptor comes from a man between 45 and 60 years old with acute or convalescent COVID-19. Sequenced sample: peripheral blood. The CDR3 sequence is CASSPLPRSSGNTIYF. The CDR3 coding sequence is TGTGCCAGCAGCCCACTACCCCGGAGCTCTGGAAACACCATATATTTT.